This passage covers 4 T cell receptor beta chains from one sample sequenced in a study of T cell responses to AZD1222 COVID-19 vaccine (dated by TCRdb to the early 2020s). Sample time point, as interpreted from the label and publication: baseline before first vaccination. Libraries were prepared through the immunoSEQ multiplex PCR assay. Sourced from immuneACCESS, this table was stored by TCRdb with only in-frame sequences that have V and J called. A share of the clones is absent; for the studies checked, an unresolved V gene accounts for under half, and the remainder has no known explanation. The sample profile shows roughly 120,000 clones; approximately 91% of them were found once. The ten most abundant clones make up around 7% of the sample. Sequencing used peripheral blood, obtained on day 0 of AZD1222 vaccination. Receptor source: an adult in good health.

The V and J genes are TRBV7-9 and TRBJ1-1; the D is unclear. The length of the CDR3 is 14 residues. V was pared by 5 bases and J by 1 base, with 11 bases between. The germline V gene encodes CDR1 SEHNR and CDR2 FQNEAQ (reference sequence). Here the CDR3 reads CASSPRTGNTEAFF. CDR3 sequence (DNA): TGTGCCAGCAGCCCCCGGACGGGGAACACTGAAGCTTTCTTT.

The CDR3 protein is CASSKWVGQPQHF. The CDR3 DNA reads TGTGCCAGCAGCAAATGGGTTGGTCAGCCCCAGCATTTT. The rearrangement links TRBV21-1 to TRBJ1-5. TRBV21-1 is deemed a pseudogene. This CDR3 is 13 amino acids long.

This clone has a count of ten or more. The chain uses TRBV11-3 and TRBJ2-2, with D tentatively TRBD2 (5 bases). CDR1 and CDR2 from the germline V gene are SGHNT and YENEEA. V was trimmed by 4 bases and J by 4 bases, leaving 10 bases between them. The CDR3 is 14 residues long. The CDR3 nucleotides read TGTGCCAGCAGCTCAGGACTTTCCACCGGGGAGCTGTTTTTT. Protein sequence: CASSSGLSTGELFF. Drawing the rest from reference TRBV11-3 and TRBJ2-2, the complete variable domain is EAGVVQSPRYKIIEKKQPVAFWCNPISGHNTLYWYLQNLGQGPELLIRYENEEAVDDSQLPKDRFSAERLKGVDSTLKIQPAELGDSAVYLCASSSGLSTGELFFGEGSRLTVL.

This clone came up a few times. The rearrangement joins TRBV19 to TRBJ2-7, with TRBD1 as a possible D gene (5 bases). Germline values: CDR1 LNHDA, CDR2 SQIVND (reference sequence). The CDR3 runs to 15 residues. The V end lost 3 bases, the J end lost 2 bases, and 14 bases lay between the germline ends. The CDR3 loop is CASSMSQGGPYEQYF. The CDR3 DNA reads TGTGCCAGTAGTATGTCTCAGGGTGGCCCCTACGAGCAGTACTTC.